The source of this T cell receptor (beta chain) is a study of cytomegalovirus exposure and HLA in healthy donors (dated by TCRdb to about 2017). At the level of the whole study: In an earlier analysis of fewer than 750 of the donors, around 290 Gb of sequence data and 120 million or so unique TCR beta sequences from about 179 million T cells were reported. An early release that covered roughly 600 HLA-typed donors contained approximately 300 gigabases of sequencing data and 65 million to 100 million unique TCR sequences. The genetic ancestry cluster associated with self-reported Caucasian donors included 80% to 90% of the roughly 360 genotyped donors. The aim of the study was to test whether cataloging public T cell receptors could identify signatures of past pathogen exposure. The study profiled the T cell repertoires of hundreds of subjects by immunosequencing and related them to cytomegalovirus serostatus. Besides the first cohort of 666 subjects, a separate validation cohort made up of 120 different subjects was used. To predict cytomegalovirus infection status, the study combined high-throughput TCR immunosequencing, statistical association of individual TCRs with disease status, and machine learning. A later analysis re-examined previously published TCR beta repertoires from just over 650 donors and added high-resolution HLA genotyping to investigate patterns of TCR occurrence. The later analysis used no new phenotypic data to find candidate immune exposures, relying instead on TCR beta sequences and their occurrence across donors. An earlier analysis of 500 to 650 of the donors applied high-throughput TCR beta sequencing to assess whether each TCR beta V gene segment acted as functional or pseudogenic. Alongside the repertoire data, information on donor age, sex, ethnicity and CMV serostatus was compiled. A later genetic analysis took genome-wide SNP genotypes for about 60% of the roughly 670 donors and used that subset as a discovery cohort. All discovery cohort repertoires had been generated using a single sequencing platform. Both class I and class II loci were covered by HLA typing, at four-digit resolution. The number of donors typed differed by locus, with roughly 620-640 for A, B, C, DRB1 and DQB1, roughly 520 for DQA1, 600 to 610 for DPA1, and around 450 for DPB1. Because of strong linkage in the cohort, roughly five DR-DQ haplotypes were treated as single units for association and clustering. On average, roughly 240,000 unique TCR beta nucleotide sequences were sequenced per donor among several hundred genotyped donors of the cohort, with 15% to 20% of those sequences being non-productive. Overall study outcomes, separate from this receptor: A further reported finding was that TCR beta sequences accurately predicted the HLA-A and HLA-B alleles for most subjects in the first cohort. Cytomegalovirus status was reported to be diagnosed by the classifier with high specificity and sensitivity in both the original and validation cohorts. Assigning TCR associations to individual alleles was difficult when HLA alleles, especially DR and DQ, strongly co-occurred. Only TCR beta chains were sequenced in this cohort, and the absence of alpha or paired-chain data limited detectable features. The 87-base-pair reads could not distinguish some IMGT-functional V segments, including TRBV6-2 and TRBV6-3, so those segments were excluded. Compared with the approximately 670-donor mean, donors in an Asian-associated ancestry cluster had fewer N-insertions in productive TCRs, according to a later genetic analysis. Because counts were too low, under 20 rarely observed V segments, including chromosome 9 orphons, were left out of the earlier analysis of some 600 of the donors. A later analysis found that most CMV-associated TCR beta chains appeared HLA-restricted, with HLA associations seemingly driven largely by CMV exposure. A total of around 150 TCR beta chains were listed by the study as associated with cytomegalovirus. The authors suggested that the approach could potentially be extended to other disease states and immunological phenotypes. Immune exposure information for the cohort was limited to CMV serostatus. Sequencing depth was assumed to be roughly uniform across donors in the presence/absence analyses, though that assumption may not hold. Correlated functional status among segregating V segments might be attributable to linkage disequilibrium, but an unknown experimental factor could not be ruled out. Because HLA typing was missing for some donors at each locus, association tests included only the typed subset. A later analysis found that TCR association rates varied across HLA loci, with DRB1 alleles showing the most associated TCRs and HLA-C alleles the fewest. A group of highly shared sequence variants was considered likely to be a technical artifact of the sequencing pipeline. In an earlier analysis of under 600 of the donors, most TCR beta V segments were observed in productive rearrangements about 90% or about 30% of the time, broadly matching IMGT annotations. In a later analysis, HLA-associated TCR beta chains were found to be more clonally expanded and to have lower generation probabilities than equally common non-associated chains. A later genetic analysis associated a missense DCLRE1C variant with V-gene and J-gene trimming of TCR beta chains, and an independent cohort replicated the association. In vitro tests confirmed that a few of the cytomegalovirus-associated TCR beta chains recognize cytomegalovirus antigens. Several of the top co-occurrence clusters appeared to be linked to parvovirus B19, influenza, CMV and Epstein-Barr virus, according to a later analysis. Most TCR sequences were seen in very few donors, while some public TCRs were found in many individuals. At a false discovery rate of 0.05, a later analysis linked around 15,000 TCR beta sequences to specific HLA alleles.

Turning to this clone: The antigen it recognizes is unknown. Base qualities are not at hand, and no much larger clone is one base apart.

The protocol used for the library was the immunoSEQ multiplex PCR assay. For the multiplex PCR, a mixture combining 60 forward primers for TCR Vbeta segments and 13 reverse primers for TCR Jbeta segments was used. Amplification of the CDR3 region of rearranged TCR beta genes was performed with a multiplex PCR assay on genomic DNA. The Illumina HiSeq System was used to sequence the amplified TCR beta libraries as 87-base-pair reads. The source study handled its data this way. In a later analysis, about 80 million unique TCR beta chains were counted across the roughly 610 repertoires, and some 10 million of these chains were shared by at least two donors. Raw reads were error-corrected and collapsed into unique sequences with a nearest-neighbor algorithm that merged closely related sequences to remove PCR and sequencing errors. Alignment of CDR3 sequences to IMGT reference sequences was used to assign V, D and J gene segments. For a sequence to be retained, at least a six-nucleotide match to both a V gene segment and a J gene segment was required. Rearrangements were classified as productive when the CDR3 lacked stop codons and remained in frame with V and J, and all other rearrangements were classified as non-productive. CDR3 was defined by IMGT convention, running from the second conserved V-encoded cysteine to the conserved J-encoded phenylalanine. The earlier analysis of about 590 of the donors excluded sequences that lacked an unambiguous match to a single V gene segment. An earlier analysis of a few hundred of the donors classified V segments as functional when productive rearrangements were above 56.7% and as segregating when the standard deviation between donors was above 5%. To diagnose cytomegalovirus status from the catalog of TCR beta chain sequences, a statistical classification framework was built. In a later analysis, V and J genes were assigned by comparing TCR nucleotide sequences against IMGT/GENE-DB human TR gene sequences. A later analysis assigned CDR3 sequences and most-parsimonious VDJ recombination scenarios with the TCRdist pipeline. In a later analysis, every TCR beta chain was defined by the combination of its CDR3 amino acid sequence and its V-gene family, and reads without a unique V-gene family were dropped. In a later analysis, 500 to 700 highly shared, low-generation-probability nucleotide sequences were removed to address suspected cross-contamination and a sequencing artifact. For each public chain, a later analysis derived a clonal expansion index from normalized ranks of inferred template counts within each repertoire. In a later analysis, generation probabilities were computed with a VDJ recombination model fitted to out-of-frame rearrangements, and the resulting probabilities were checked against IGoR. In a later analysis, TCR-TCR, TCR-HLA and TCR-CMV co-occurrence was scored with hypergeometric tests, and a repertoire-size bias correction was applied to TCR pairs. A later analysis estimated false discovery rates by permuting HLA or CMV assignments 20 times. In a later analysis, co-occurring TCRs were grouped using DBSCAN, and TCRdist sequence similarity was added for clustering within HLA-allele-positive subsets. For co-occurrence clustering, repertoires with fewer than 30,000 or more than 120,000 public chains were excluded, along with a handful of repertoires with anomalous nucleotide sharing. The immuneACCESS repertoire file appears here via TCRdb, limited to in-frame rearrangements. These files lack a portion of the clones; in checked studies, under half of the deficit traces to unresolved V genes, and the cause of the others is not known. That table gives V, J and clone size, and the DNA gave D and trimming. The sample contains about 140,000 clones, around 76% of them found a single time. The top ten clones comprise roughly 3% of the sample.

The germline V gene yields KGHSH for CDR1 and LQKENI for CDR2. Trimming takes 5 bases from V and 6 bases from J, and the germline ends sit 17 bases apart. The CDR3 covers 15 residues, taking in both the cysteine and the phenylalanine. This entry keeps only the CDR3 DNA: 45 bases, framed from base 1. The cohort comprised 550 to 700 healthy bone marrow donors. All cohort members were sampled while nominally healthy, although unrecorded immune exposures were likely present. The donor was CMV seronegative and belonged to the group of approximately 320 seronegative cohort members. Every donor gave a peripheral blood sample, and the peripheral blood mononuclear cells from that sample were used for TCR beta sequencing. The Qiagen DNeasy Blood Extraction Kit was used to extract genomic DNA from the blood cell samples.

This TCR derives from a male donor in good health and CMV-seronegative. Material for sequencing was PBMCs. Recombination joined TRBV18 with TRBJ2-1; perhaps TRBD2 is the D gene, with 5 bases matching. This receptor has the CDR3 CASSTSAALLNEQFF. Here is the DNA: TGTGCCAGCTCAACGTCAGCGGCTCTCCTCAATGAGCAGTTCTTC.